This T cell receptor beta chain is drawn from a study of T cell changes during pregnancy in multiple sclerosis (dated by TCRdb to the late 2010s). Background for the entire study: The study looked at changes in the T cell repertoire across pregnancy in women with multiple sclerosis.

A word on this clone: The target of this receptor is not known. Base quality data are lacking; no much larger clone is found one base away.

Library method: the immunoSEQ multiplex PCR assay. TCRdb carries this immuneACCESS record with in-frame sequences only. Its versions omit some clonotypes, under half of them owing to an unresolved V gene in the studies checked, with the rest unexplained. Here the sample has tens of thousands of clones; over 80% occur a single time. Under 1.5% of the sample rests with the top ten. V is cut by 2 bases and J by 4 bases, and the space between the germline ends is 10 bases. The CDR3 contains 14 residues, cysteine and phenylalanine counted. Here the CDR3 DNA is all that survives: 42 bases in frame from base 1. As encoded in the germline V gene (reference sequence), CDR1 is MNHEY while CDR2 is SMNVEV.

This sequence uses TRBV27 and TRBJ2-3; a tentative D call is TRBD2 (5 bases match). Source material: peripheral blood. This clonotype was sampled from a female donor with multiple sclerosis, enrolled in a pregnancy study. The nucleotide sequence is given as TGTGCCAGCAGTTTACGGCAGGAGGCAGATACGCAGTATTTT. Protein translation: CASSLRQEADTQYF.